This is a list of T cell receptor beta chains from one sample in a study of T cells expressing NK-cell markers. TCRdb processed the 5' RACE reads again and assigns one entry to each CDR3 protein, with no DNA. The sample totals more than 400,000 distinct CDR3 sequences. The sample consisted of blood T cells: a sorted CD56 or NKG2C T cell subset, CD4+ or CD8+ T cells, or bulk PBMC T cells (not recorded which). The receptor set was obtained from a woman between 18 and 75 years old in good health. The CDR3 runs from the conserved cysteine through the conserved F or W.

j_gene: TRBJ1-1; v_gene: TRBV28; CDR3aa: CASSIKGTEAFF
j_gene: TRBJ2-2; v_gene: TRBV7-2; CDR3aa: CASTLRGPGAAGELFF
j_gene: TRBJ2-3; v_gene: TRBV20-1; CDR3aa: CSARQEGLDTQYF
j_gene: TRBJ2-5; v_gene: TRBV6-1; CDR3aa: CASSPPGSGGKTQYF
j_gene: TRBJ2-2; v_gene: TRBV9; CDR3aa: CASSVEMGGTGLVTGELFF
j_gene: TRBJ1-2; v_gene: TRBV5-1; CDR3aa: CASSLVVGVANYGYTF
j_gene: TRBJ1-1; v_gene: TRBV18; CDR3aa: CASSPGGVGTEAFF
j_gene: TRBJ2-3; v_gene: TRBV5-1; CDR3aa: CASSLALGRGTDTQYF
j_gene: TRBJ1-1; v_gene: TRBV7-9; CDR3aa: CASSLDGIEAFF
j_gene: TRBJ2-1; v_gene: TRBV6-2/TRBV6-3; CDR3aa: CASTWGGYNEQFF
j_gene: TRBJ1-5; v_gene: TRBV2; CDR3aa: CASSPREAGRRQPQHF
j_gene: TRBJ1-2; v_gene: TRBV19; CDR3aa: CASSYAGHYGYTF
j_gene: TRBJ1-5; v_gene: TRBV5-6; CDR3aa: CASSLRSGGGNQPQHF
j_gene: TRBJ2-3; v_gene: TRBV4-3; CDR3aa: CASSQVALVADTQYF
j_gene: TRBJ2-5; v_gene: TRBV7-2; CDR3aa: CASSSYSKETQYF
j_gene: TRBJ1-4; v_gene: TRBV7-9; CDR3aa: CASSLNPVGEKLFF
j_gene: TRBJ2-3; v_gene: TRBV9; CDR3aa: CASSVGSSGWGALDTQYF
j_gene: TRBJ2-4; v_gene: TRBV18; CDR3aa: CASSPGEGNIQYF
j_gene: TRBJ1-5; v_gene: TRBV4-1; CDR3aa: CASSQDGGPVNQPQHF
j_gene: TRBJ2-3; v_gene: TRBV7-9; CDR3aa: CASSTGGLGDTQYF
j_gene: TRBJ2-3; v_gene: TRBV25-1; CDR3aa: CASSDHSRGTDTQYF
j_gene: TRBJ2-3; v_gene: TRBV12-3/TRBV12-4; CDR3aa: CASSKLRQGDTQYF
j_gene: TRBJ2-5; v_gene: TRBV7-2; CDR3aa: CASSVRDRQETQYF
j_gene: TRBJ2-1; v_gene: TRBV24-1; CDR3aa: CATSPGWDEQFF
j_gene: TRBJ2-7; v_gene: TRBV5-1; CDR3aa: CASSDGTGPYEQYF
j_gene: TRBJ1-1; v_gene: TRBV4-2; CDR3aa: CASSQEGRGLKDTEAFF
j_gene: TRBJ1-4; v_gene: TRBV20-1; CDR3aa: CSARDGEDRPNEKLFF
j_gene: TRBJ2-1; v_gene: TRBV6-2/TRBV6-3; CDR3aa: CASSDRTSEQFF
j_gene: TRBJ2-1; v_gene: TRBV5-5; CDR3aa: CASSLASGASGYNEQFF
j_gene: TRBJ2-1; v_gene: TRBV29-1; CDR3aa: CSVDKGLGYNEQFF
j_gene: TRBJ1-5; v_gene: TRBV27; CDR3aa: CASSFGGSNQPQHF
j_gene: TRBJ2-5; v_gene: TRBV20-1; CDR3aa: CSAPPEGFGQETQYF
j_gene: TRBJ1-1; v_gene: TRBV5-4; CDR3aa: CASSLGKGPEAFF
j_gene: TRBJ2-7; v_gene: TRBV20-1; CDR3aa: CSARDLAAGPYEQYF
j_gene: TRBJ2-7; v_gene: TRBV29-1; CDR3aa: CSVEERTSPDYEQYF
j_gene: TRBJ2-5; v_gene: TRBV12-3/TRBV12-4; CDR3aa: CASSLALILGETQYF
j_gene: TRBJ1-1; v_gene: TRBV7-2; CDR3aa: CASSLGGTLNTEAFF
j_gene: TRBJ2-3; v_gene: TRBV19; CDR3aa: CATRDGPFTDTQYF
j_gene: TRBJ2-1; v_gene: TRBV11-2; CDR3aa: CASSLVPRLSPYNEQFF
j_gene: TRBJ1-5; v_gene: TRBV7-8; CDR3aa: CASSLVGTSNQPQHF
j_gene: TRBJ1-5; v_gene: TRBV20-1; CDR3aa: CSARDLGYSNQPQHF
j_gene: TRBJ2-1; v_gene: TRBV20-1; CDR3aa: CSARDPRGDYNEQFF
j_gene: TRBJ2-1; v_gene: TRBV5-5; CDR3aa: CASSLSGTSGIKGEQFF
j_gene: TRBJ2-5; v_gene: TRBV29-1; CDR3aa: CSVGAGGYQETQYF
j_gene: TRBJ2-1; v_gene: TRBV20-1; CDR3aa: CSAERARTSLHGEQFF
j_gene: TRBJ1-4; v_gene: TRBV12-3/TRBV12-4; CDR3aa: CASSLAPGITNEKLFF
j_gene: TRBJ2-5; v_gene: TRBV20-1; CDR3aa: CSAPQTGFETQYF